Following are 5 T cell receptor beta chains from one sample sequenced in a study of blood T cells in healthy people across ages. Primers used in a second PCR of roughly 6 to 12 cycles were a sample-barcoded 5' primer and a J-beta primer mix. TCRdb analysed the 5' RACE reads with MiXCR anew, one entry per CDR3 protein. This sample has hundreds of thousands of distinct CDR3 sequences, with about 30% found just once. The sample taken for sequencing was blood. These receptors were taken from an elderly woman in good health.

The chain uses TRBV6-2 or TRBV6-3 and TRBJ1-1, with TRBD1 identical over 8 bases. Looked up from germline, CDR1 is MNHEY and CDR2 is SVGEGT. J lost 1 base, V lost 5 bases, and 9 bases had no gene match. This CDR3 is 16 amino acids long. The CDR3 nucleotides read TGTGCCAGCAGTACGCAGACAGGGGCCCCGAACACTGAAGCTTTCTTT. As protein: CASSTQTGAPNTEAFF.

A note on this clonotype: Just one base apart from a much larger clone, this may be a read error. CDR3 sequence reads: CASSSGPIGNEQYF. The CDR3 coding sequence is TGTGCCAGCAGCTCTGGACCCATCGGGAATGAGCAGTACTTC. This chain connects TRBV7-9 to TRBJ2-5, with a possible D match to TRBD2 (5 bases). Germline V CDR1 and CDR2: SEHNR, FQNEAQ (reference sequence). Trimming pared 4 bases from V and 11 bases from J, leaving 20 bases between. CDR3 size: 14 residues.

This clonotype was counted only a few times. The rearrangement joins TRBV6-1 to TRBJ2-6; 10 nucleotides match TRBD1. Germline V gene sequence: CDR1 MNHNS, CDR2 SASEGT. This CDR3 has 17 amino acids. The V segment lost 6 bases and the J segment 0 bases; nucleotides outside the gene matches: 5. CDR3: CASRDRDRGSGANVLTF. The CDR3, as DNA: TGTGCCAGCAGGGACCGGGACAGGGGCTCTGGGGCCAACGTCCTGACTTTC.

This clonotype was picked up a small number of times. The chain carries TRBV7-8 and TRBJ2-7; D possibly corresponds to TRBD1 (6 bases). Germline V CDR1 and CDR2: SGHVS, FQNEAQ. The CDR3 extends over 13 amino acids. The germline V and J ends were trimmed by 7 bases and 7 bases, with 17 bases remaining between them. The chain's CDR3 is CASTQLGTNEQYF. DNA for the CDR3: TGTGCCAGCACCCAGCTTGGGACAAATGAGCAGTACTTC.

This clonotype has ten or more counts. The gene calls are TRBV12-3 or TRBV12-4 and TRBJ2-3, with 8 bases matching TRBD2. With 6 bases clipped from V and 1 base from J, the junction kept 3 bases outside the gene matches. The CDR3 sequence is 14 residues long. CDR3 in amino acids: CASSKRGRTDTQYF. The CDR3 DNA sequence: TGTGCCAGCAGCAAGCGGGGGCGCACAGATACGCAGTATTTT.